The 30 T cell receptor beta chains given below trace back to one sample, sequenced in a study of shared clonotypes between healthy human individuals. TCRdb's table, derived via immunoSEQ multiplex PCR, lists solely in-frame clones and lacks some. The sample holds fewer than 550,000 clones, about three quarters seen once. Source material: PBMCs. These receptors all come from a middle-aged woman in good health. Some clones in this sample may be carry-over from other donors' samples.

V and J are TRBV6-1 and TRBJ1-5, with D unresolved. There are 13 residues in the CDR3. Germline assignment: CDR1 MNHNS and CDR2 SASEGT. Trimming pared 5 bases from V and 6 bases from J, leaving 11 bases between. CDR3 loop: CASSSTSPQPQHF. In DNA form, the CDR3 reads TGTGCCAGCAGTTCAACCTCCCCTCAGCCCCAGCATTTT.

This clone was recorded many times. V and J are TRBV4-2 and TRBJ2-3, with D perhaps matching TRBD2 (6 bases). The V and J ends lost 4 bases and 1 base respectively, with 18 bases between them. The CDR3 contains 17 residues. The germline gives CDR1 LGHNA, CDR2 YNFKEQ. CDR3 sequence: CASSPRLEASGTDTQYF. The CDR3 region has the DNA TGTGCCAGCAGCCCCCGCTTGGAGGCTAGCGGCACAGATACGCAGTATTTT.

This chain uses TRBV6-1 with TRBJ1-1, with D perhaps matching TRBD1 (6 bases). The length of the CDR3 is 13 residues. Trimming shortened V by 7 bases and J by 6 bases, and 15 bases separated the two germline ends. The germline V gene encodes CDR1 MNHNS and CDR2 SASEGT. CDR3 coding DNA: TGTGCCAGCATATCTAGGGGGGAAGCTGAAGCTTTCTTT. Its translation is CASISRGEAEAFF.

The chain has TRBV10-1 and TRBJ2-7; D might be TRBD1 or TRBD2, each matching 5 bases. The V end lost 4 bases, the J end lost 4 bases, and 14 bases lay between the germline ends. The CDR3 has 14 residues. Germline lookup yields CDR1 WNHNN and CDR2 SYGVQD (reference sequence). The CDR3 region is CASSAQRGVYEQYF. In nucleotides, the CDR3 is TGCGCCAGCAGTGCGCAAAGAGGGGTATACGAGCAGTACTTC.

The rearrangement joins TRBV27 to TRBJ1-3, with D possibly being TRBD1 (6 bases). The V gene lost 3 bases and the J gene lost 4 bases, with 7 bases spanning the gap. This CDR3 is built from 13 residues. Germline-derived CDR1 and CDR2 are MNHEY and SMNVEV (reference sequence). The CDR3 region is CASSLRGGNTIYF. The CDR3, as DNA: TGTGCCAGCAGTTTGAGGGGGGGAAACACCATATATTTT.

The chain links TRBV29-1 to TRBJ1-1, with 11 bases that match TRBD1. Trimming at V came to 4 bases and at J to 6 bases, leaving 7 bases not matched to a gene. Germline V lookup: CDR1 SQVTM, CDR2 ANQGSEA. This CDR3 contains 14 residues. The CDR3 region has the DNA TGCAGCGTTGCGGACAGGGGGCGAGTGGCTGAAGCTTTCTTT. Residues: CSVADRGRVAEAFF.

The CDR3 DNA follows: TGCAGCGTTGAAAGCAGCGAGTCGAGCTATGGCTACACCTTC. The encoded protein is CSVESSESSYGYTF. This sequence joins TRBV29-1 and TRBJ1-2, with D unresolved. This CDR3 has 14 amino acids. Trimming stripped 2 bases from V and 4 bases from J, with 14 bases between. CDR1 is SQVTM and CDR2 is ANQGSEA in the germline V gene.

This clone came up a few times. The CDR3 is CASSYEPSGYQPQHF. The CDR3 coding sequence is TGTGCCAGCAGTTACGAGCCTTCTGGGTATCAGCCCCAGCATTTT. The chain has TRBV6-6 and TRBJ1-5, with no clear D. V lost 2 bases to trimming and J lost 5 bases, with 13 bases between them. The V gene's germline CDR1 is MNHNY and CDR2 SVGAGI (reference sequence). This CDR3 comprises 15 residues.

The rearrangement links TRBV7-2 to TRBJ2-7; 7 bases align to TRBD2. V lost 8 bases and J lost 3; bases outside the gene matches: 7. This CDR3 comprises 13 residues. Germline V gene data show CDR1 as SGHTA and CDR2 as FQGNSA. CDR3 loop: CASEGGSLYEQYF. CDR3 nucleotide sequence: TGTGCCAGCGAGGGCGGGAGCCTCTACGAGCAGTACTTC. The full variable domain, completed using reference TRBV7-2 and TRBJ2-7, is GAGVSQSPSNKVTEKGKDVELRCDPISGHTALYWYRQSLGQGLEFLIYFQGNSAPDKSGLPSDRFSAERTGGSVSTLTIQRTQQEDSAVYLCASEGGSLYEQYFGPGTRLTVT.

This chain's CDR3 is CASSLGSVLYGYTF. The CDR3 bases are TGTGCCAGCAGCTTAGGGTCTGTCCTCTATGGCTACACCTTC. V is TRBV7-3 and J is TRBJ1-2; D unresolved. V was cut by 2 bases and J by 4 bases, with 11 bases left in between. The CDR3 has 14 residues. Germline loops: CDR1 SGHTA, CDR2 FQGTGA.

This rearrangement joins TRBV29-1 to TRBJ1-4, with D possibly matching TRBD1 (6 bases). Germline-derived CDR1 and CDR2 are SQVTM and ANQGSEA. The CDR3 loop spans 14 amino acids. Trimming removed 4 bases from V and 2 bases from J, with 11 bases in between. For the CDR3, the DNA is TGCAGCGTTGGAGAAGGGGGGACTAATGAAAAACTGTTTTTT. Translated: CSVGEGGTNEKLFF.

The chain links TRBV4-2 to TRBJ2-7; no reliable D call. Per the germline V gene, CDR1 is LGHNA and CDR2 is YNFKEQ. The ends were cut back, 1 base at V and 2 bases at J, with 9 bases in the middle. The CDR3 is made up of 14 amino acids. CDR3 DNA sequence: TGTGCCAGCAGCCAAGTTTTAGTAGCCTACGAGCAGTACTTC. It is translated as CASSQVLVAYEQYF.

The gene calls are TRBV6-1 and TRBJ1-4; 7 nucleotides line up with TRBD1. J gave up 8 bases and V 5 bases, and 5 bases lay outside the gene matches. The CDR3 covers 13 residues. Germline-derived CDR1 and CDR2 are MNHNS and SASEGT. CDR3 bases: TGTGCCAGCAGTCTCGACAGGGAAGAAAAACTGTTTTTT. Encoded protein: CASSLDREEKLFF.

CDR3 sequence: CASSLGGLAGTYEQYF. DNA for the CDR3: TGCGCCAGCAGCTTGGGGGGACTAGCGGGCACCTACGAGCAGTACTTC. This chain connects TRBV5-1 to TRBJ2-7; 12 bases map to TRBD2. Germline CDR1 is SGHRS and CDR2 is YFSETQ. Trimming took 0 bases from V and 2 from J; bases not matched to a gene: 3. This CDR3 spans 16 amino acids.

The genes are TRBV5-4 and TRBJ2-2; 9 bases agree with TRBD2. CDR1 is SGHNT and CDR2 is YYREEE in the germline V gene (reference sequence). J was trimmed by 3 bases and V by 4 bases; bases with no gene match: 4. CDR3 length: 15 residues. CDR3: CASSLAGMDTGELFF. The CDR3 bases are TGTGCCAGCAGCCTAGCGGGAATGGACACCGGGGAGCTGTTTTTT.

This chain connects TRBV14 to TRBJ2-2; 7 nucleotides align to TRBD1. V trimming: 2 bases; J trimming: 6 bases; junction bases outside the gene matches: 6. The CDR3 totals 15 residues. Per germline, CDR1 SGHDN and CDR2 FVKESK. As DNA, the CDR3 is TGTGCCAGCAGCCAAACTGCCACAGGGGCCGGGGAGCTGTTTTTT. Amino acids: CASSQTATGAGELFF.

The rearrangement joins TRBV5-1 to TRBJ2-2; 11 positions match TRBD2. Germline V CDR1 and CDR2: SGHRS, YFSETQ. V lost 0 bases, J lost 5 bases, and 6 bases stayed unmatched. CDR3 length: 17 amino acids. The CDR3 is CASSLAEWTSGTGELFF. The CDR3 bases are TGCGCCAGCAGCTTGGCCGAATGGACTAGCGGGACCGGGGAGCTGTTTTTT.

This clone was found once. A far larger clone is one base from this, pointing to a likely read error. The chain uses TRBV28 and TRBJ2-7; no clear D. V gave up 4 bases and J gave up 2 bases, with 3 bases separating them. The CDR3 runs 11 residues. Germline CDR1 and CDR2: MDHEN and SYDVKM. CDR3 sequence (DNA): TGTGCCAGCAGTTATGCCTACGAGCAGTACTTC. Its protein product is CASSYAYEQYF.

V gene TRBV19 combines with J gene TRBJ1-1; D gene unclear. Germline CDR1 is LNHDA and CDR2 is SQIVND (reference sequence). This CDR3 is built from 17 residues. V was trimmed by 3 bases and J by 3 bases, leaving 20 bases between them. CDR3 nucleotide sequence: TGTGCCAGTAGTATCGGGCAGGCCTCGGCACCGGACACTGAAGCTTTCTTT. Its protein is CASSIGQASAPDTEAFF.

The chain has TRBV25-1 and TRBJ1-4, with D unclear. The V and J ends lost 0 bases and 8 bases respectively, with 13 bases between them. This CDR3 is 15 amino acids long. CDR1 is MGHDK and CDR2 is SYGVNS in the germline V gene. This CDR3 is CASSEYGDFREKLFF. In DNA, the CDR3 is TGTGCCAGCAGTGAATATGGGGATTTTCGGGAAAAACTGTTTTTT.

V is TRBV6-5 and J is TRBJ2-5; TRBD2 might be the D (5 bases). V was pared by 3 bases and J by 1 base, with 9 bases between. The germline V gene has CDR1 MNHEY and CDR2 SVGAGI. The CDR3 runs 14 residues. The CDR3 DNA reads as TGTGCCAGCAGTTATCTGGGAGCCCAAGAGACCCAGTACTTC. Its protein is CASSYLGAQETQYF.

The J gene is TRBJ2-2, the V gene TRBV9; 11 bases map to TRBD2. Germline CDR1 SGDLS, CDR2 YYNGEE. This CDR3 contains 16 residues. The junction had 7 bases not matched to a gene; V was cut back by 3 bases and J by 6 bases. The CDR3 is CASSALSGRAPGELFF. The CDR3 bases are TGTGCCAGCAGCGCCCTTAGCGGGAGGGCCCCCGGGGAGCTGTTTTTT. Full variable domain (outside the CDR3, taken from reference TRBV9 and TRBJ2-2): DSGVTQTPKHLITATGQRVTLRCSPRSGDLSVYWYQQSLDQGLQFLIQYYNGEERAKGNILERFSAQQFPDLHSELNLSSLELGDSALYFCASSALSGRAPGELFFGEGSRLTVL.

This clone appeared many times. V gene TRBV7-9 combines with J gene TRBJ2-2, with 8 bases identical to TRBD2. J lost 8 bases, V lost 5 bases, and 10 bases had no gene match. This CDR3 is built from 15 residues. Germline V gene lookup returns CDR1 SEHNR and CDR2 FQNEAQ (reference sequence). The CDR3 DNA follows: TGTGCCAGCAGCCCGCAAAGCGGGAGTATGGGGGAGCTGTTTTTT. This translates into CASSPQSGSMGELFF.

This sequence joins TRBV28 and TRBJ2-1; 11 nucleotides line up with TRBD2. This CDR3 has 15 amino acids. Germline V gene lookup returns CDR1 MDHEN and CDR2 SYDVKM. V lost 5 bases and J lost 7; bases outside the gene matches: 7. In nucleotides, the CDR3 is TGTGCCAGCAGTCTCCTAGCGGGAGGAGTAAATGAGCAGTTCTTC. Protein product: CASSLLAGGVNEQFF.

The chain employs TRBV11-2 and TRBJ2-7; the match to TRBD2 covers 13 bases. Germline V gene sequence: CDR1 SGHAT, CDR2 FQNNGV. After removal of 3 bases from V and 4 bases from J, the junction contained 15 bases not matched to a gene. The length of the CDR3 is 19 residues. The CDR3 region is CASSFPEPWTSGSPYEQYF. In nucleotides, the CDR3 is TGTGCCAGCAGCTTCCCTGAACCCTGGACTAGCGGGAGCCCGTACGAGCAGTACTTC.

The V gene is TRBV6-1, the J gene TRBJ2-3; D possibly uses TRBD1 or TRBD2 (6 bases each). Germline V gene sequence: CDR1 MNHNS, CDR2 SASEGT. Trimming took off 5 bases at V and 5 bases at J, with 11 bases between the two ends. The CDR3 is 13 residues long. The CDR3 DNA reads TGTGCCAGCAGTTCGCGGGACAAAGATACGCAGTATTTT. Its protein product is CASSSRDKDTQYF.

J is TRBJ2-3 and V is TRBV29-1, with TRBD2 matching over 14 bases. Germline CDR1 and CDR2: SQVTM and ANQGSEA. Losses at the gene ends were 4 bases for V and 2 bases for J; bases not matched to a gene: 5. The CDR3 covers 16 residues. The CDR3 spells CSVGGTSGRYTDTQYF. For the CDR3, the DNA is TGCAGCGTTGGTGGGACTAGCGGGAGATACACAGATACGCAGTATTTT.

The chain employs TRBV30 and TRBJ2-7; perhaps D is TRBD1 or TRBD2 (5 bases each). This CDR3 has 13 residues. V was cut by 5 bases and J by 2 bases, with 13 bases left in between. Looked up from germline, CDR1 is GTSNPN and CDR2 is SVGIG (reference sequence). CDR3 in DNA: TGTGCCTGGGACCCCGGGGCGCCCTACGAGCAGTACTTC. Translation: CAWDPGAPYEQYF.

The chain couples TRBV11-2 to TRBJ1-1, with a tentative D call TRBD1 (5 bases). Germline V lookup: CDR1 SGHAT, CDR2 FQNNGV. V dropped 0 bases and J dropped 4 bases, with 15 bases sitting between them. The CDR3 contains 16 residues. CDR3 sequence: CASSLDPTGAPTEAFF. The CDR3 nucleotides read TGTGCCAGCAGCTTAGATCCGACCGGGGCGCCCACTGAAGCTTTCTTT.

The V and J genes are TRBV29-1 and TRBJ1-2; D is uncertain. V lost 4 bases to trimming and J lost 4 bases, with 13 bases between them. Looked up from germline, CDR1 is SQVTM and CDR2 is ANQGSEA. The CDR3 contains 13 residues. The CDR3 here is CSVVTLGLYGYTF. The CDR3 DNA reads TGCAGCGTTGTTACCCTGGGCCTCTATGGCTACACCTTC.